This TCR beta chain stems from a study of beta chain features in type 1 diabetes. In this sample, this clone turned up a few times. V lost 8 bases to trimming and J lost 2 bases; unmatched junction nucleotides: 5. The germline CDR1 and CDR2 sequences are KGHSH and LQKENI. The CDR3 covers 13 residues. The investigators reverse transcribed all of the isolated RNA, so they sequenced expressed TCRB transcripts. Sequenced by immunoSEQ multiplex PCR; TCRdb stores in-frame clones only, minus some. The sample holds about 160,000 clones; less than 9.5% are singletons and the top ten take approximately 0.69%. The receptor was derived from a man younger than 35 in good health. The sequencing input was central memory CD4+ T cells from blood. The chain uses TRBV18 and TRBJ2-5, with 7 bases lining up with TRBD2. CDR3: CASLAGVQETQYF. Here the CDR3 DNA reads TGTGCCAGCCTTGCGGGGGTACAAGAGACCCAGTACTTC.